The source of this TCR beta chain is a study of T-cell memory formation after mild COVID-19. Study context: TCR clusters mostly belonged to single donors.

This clonotype was counted only a few times. Its antigen is unknown. Notes on the study in general: SARS-CoV-2 specificity of second-wave clones peaking day 37 was unconfirmed. Clones which contracted sat mainly in CM and EM if CD4+, and in EMRA if CD8+.

Looked up from germline, CDR1 is MNHNY and CDR2 is SVGAGI (reference sequence). Trimming took 0 bases from V and 4 from J, leaving 17 bases between them. The CDR3 extends over 17 amino acids. 5'RACE with constant-segment primers built TCRalpha and TCRbeta cDNA libraries with UMIs. TCRdb re-called the 5' RACE reads through MiXCR, storing one row per CDR3 protein. There are some 180,000 distinct CDR3 sequences in the sample; approximately 12% occur only once, and approximately 3.3% lies in the top ten. Sequenced material: PBMCs or a T cell subset sorted from them (not recorded which). The chain uses TRBV6-6 and TRBJ2-3; no firm D call. This TCR derives from a young man who had mild COVID-19 (a few samples of this study predate the infection). Cell type and time point are not known. This chain's CDR3 is CASSYSRPSEPPDTQYF. The CDR3 DNA is TGTGCCAGCAGTTACTCCCGACCGTCGGAACCACCAGATACGCAGTATTTT.